This T cell receptor beta chain emerged from a study of T cell responses to AZD1222 COVID-19 vaccine. Trimming removed 6 bases from V and 6 bases from J, with 23 bases in between. The CDR3 covers 16 residues. Germline loops: CDR1 MRHNA, CDR2 SNTAGT. The method was immunoSEQ multiplex PCR; TCRdb's version includes in-frame clones alone and lacks a portion of them. Of under 150,000 clones detected, 80% to 95% appear once; the ten largest clones hold 2.8%. The sequences come from peripheral blood, collected on day 0 of MenACWY control vaccination. The rearrangement uses TRBV6-4 and TRBJ1-1; maybe TRBD1 (6 bases). The receptor comes from an adult in good health. The chain's CDR3 is CASRSSAGAGISEAFF. CDR3 bases: TGTGCCAGCAGATCATCCGCAGGGGCTGGTATTTCTGAAGCTTTCTTT.